This T cell receptor beta chain was sequenced in a study of T cells in Graves' hyperthyroidism and ophthalmopathy. Study-wide results and caveats: Prediction of ophthalmopathy progression came a median approximately 6.6 months pre-onset. Appearing also in blood were most of the thyroid clonotypes expanded above 0.001.

Amplified TCR beta CDR3 regions came from RNA transcripts. Initially, a first-round RT-PCR of the TCR CDR3 employed the HTBI primer set. TCRdb reprocessed the multiplex PCR reads with MiXCR, giving one entry per CDR3 protein. This sample has about 610,000 distinct CDR3 sequences; 46% occur once, and the top ten carry roughly 7.7%. The CDR3 sequence is 15 residues long. The ends were cut back, 5 bases at V and 4 bases at J, with 17 bases in the middle. The germline V gene has CDR1 SGHTA and CDR2 FQGTGA. Stable Graves' hyperthyroidism meant no ophthalmopathy progression within 18 months. Uncontrolled infection, other autoimmune disease, pregnancy or lactation barred patients from enrollment. Points on this clonotype: Its target is not known.

This clonotype originated in a young woman with Graves' hyperthyroidism. Sequencing was performed on peripheral blood or thyroid tissue (not recorded which). V usage is TRBV7-3 and J usage is TRBJ2-5; D unclear. The DNA of the CDR3 is TGTGCCAGCAGCGACTCCGGCCTAGACGGAGAGACCCAGTACTTC. This encodes CASSDSGLDGETQYF. The full variable domain, completed using reference TRBV7-3 and TRBJ2-5, is GAGVSQTPSNKVTEKGKYVELRCDPISGHTALYWYRQSLGQGPEFLIYFQGTGAADDSGLPNDRFFAVRPEGSVSTLKIQRTERGDSAVYLCASSDSGLDGETQYFGPGTRLLVL.